One sample yielded the 27 T cell receptor beta chains listed below, sequenced in a study of T cell clones after liver transplantation. Here immunoSEQ multiplex PCR was the method, and the copy in TCRdb shows in-frame clones only, minus some. The sample yields 68,000 or so clones, about 92% seen once. The specimen comprised CD4+ T cells from blood, sampled approximately 25 months after liver transplant. The origin of the receptors is a human patient who received a liver transplant. A subset of T cells may come from the graft donor.

The chain links TRBV5-6 to TRBJ2-2; D unclear. This CDR3 comprises 14 residues. Germline V gives CDR1 SGHDT, CDR2 YYEEEE. With 4 bases removed from V and 1 base from J, the gap between germline ends came to 8 bases. CDR3 in amino acids: CASSNGLNTGELFF. In DNA, the CDR3 is TGTGCCAGCAGCAACGGCCTGAACACCGGGGAGCTGTTTTTT.

J is TRBJ1-3 and V is TRBV7-9; D is perhaps TRBD1 (5 bases). Germline CDR1 is SEHNR and CDR2 is FQNEAQ (reference sequence). There are 14 residues in the CDR3. The germline V and J ends were trimmed by 5 bases and 0 bases, with 8 bases remaining between them. CDR3 bases: TGTGCCAGCAGCCTCGACAGCTCTGGAAACACCATATATTTT. It encodes CASSLDSSGNTIYF.

CDR3 sequence reads: CARSSDFDGTSQQETQYF. DNA of the CDR3: TGTGCCAGAAGCTCAGACTTCGATGGGACTAGCCAACAAGAGACCCAGTACTTC. The rearrangement joins TRBV5-3 to TRBJ2-5; TRBD2 matches 9 bases. TRBV5-3 is known as an ORF, though its function is uncertain. V gave up 3 bases and J gave up 2 bases; unmatched junction bases: 14. CDR3 length: 18 residues.

V and J are TRBV28 and TRBJ2-6; 7 positions match TRBD1. The V gene end was trimmed by 5 bases and the J gene end by 0 bases; junction bases not matched to a gene: 7. Germline CDR1 reads MDHEN; CDR2 reads SYDVKM. The CDR3 covers 17 residues. The CDR3 DNA follows: TGTGCCAGCAGTGGAGCTCGGGACAGCTCTGGGGCCAACGTCCTGACTTTC. Translating gives CASSGARDSSGANVLTF. The complete variable domain, with remaining parts taken from reference TRBV28 and TRBJ2-6, reads DVKVTQSSRYLVKRTGEKVFLECVQDMDHENMFWYRQDPGLGLRLIYFSYDVKMKEKGDIPEGYSVSREKKERFSLILESASTNQTSMYLCASSGARDSSGANVLTFGAGSRLTVL.

The genes are TRBV19 and TRBJ1-2, with TRBD1 as a possible D gene (6 bases). The CDR3 extends over 14 amino acids. Germline V gene sequence: CDR1 LNHDA, CDR2 SQIVND (reference sequence). Deletions cut 4 bases from V and 7 bases from J, with 16 bases between. CDR3: CASSTGQMMGGYTF. DNA for the CDR3: TGTGCCAGTAGTACCGGACAGATGATGGGTGGCTACACCTTC. Based on the CDR3 plus reference TRBV19 and TRBJ1-2, the full variable domain is DGGITQSPKYLFRKEGQNVTLSCEQNLNHDAMYWYRQDPGQGLRLIYYSQIVNDFQKGDIAEGYSVSREKKESFPLTVTSAQKNPTAFYLCASSTGQMMGGYTFGSGTRLTVV.

The V call is TRBV29-1, the J call TRBJ2-7; D unresolved. V was clipped by 4 bases and J by 6 bases, with 10 bases between them. Germline values: CDR1 SQVTM, CDR2 ANQGSEA. The CDR3 covers 11 residues. In nucleotides, the CDR3 is TGCAGCGTTGGGGCAGTCGGCGAGCAGTACTTC. It is translated as CSVGAVGEQYF.

This clone was observed a few times. This chain links TRBV4-1 with TRBJ2-1; the D gene is possibly TRBD2 (5 bases). Per the germline V gene, CDR1 is MGHRA and CDR2 is YSYEKL. The CDR3 covers 16 residues. The V gene lost 0 bases and the J gene lost 4 bases, with 13 bases spanning the gap. CDR3 protein: CASSQEGSGLYNEQFF. CDR3 nucleotide sequence: TGCGCCAGCAGCCAAGAGGGCAGCGGCCTGTACAATGAGCAGTTCTTC.

V usage is TRBV28 and J usage is TRBJ1-1; possible D gene TRBD1, 5 bases. Germline CDR1 reads MDHEN; CDR2 reads SYDVKM. The V and J ends lost 6 bases and 4 bases respectively, with 12 bases between them. CDR3 size: 13 residues. CDR3 DNA: TGTGCCAGCAGCGGGACGTGGGGCACTGAAGCTTTCTTT. Translation: CASSGTWGTEAFF.

The J gene is TRBJ2-5, the V gene TRBV5-1, with 16 bases that match TRBD2. Per germline, CDR1 SGHRS and CDR2 YFSETQ. V lost 3 bases to trimming and J lost 5 bases; unmatched junction nucleotides: 10. This CDR3 spans 18 amino acids. Written as DNA, the CDR3 is TGCGCCAGCAGCTCATCCGGGACTAGCGGGAGGGCGGGCGAGACCCAGTACTTC. It specifies CASSSSGTSGRAGETQYF.

The chain links TRBV7-2 to TRBJ2-6; TRBD1 agrees at 7 bases. J lost 0 bases, V lost 4 bases, and 6 bases had no gene match. There are 17 residues in the CDR3. Germline CDR1 and CDR2: SGHTA and FQGNSA. In DNA, the CDR3 is TGTGCCAGCAGCTCGGGACAGATTATCTCTGGGGCCAACGTCCTGACTTTC. This encodes CASSSGQIISGANVLTF.

The chain links TRBV7-8 to TRBJ1-1; a possible D gene is TRBD1 (5 bases). The CDR3 extends over 16 amino acids. Germline CDR1 is SGHVS and CDR2 is FQNEAQ. V dropped 6 bases and J dropped 3 bases, with 20 bases sitting between them. In DNA, the CDR3 is TGTGCCAGCAGTAATGGGGAGGGGCCGACCTACACTGAAGCTTTCTTT. Protein product: CASSNGEGPTYTEAFF.

The CDR3 region is CASTGLPNSNQPQHF. CDR3 sequence (DNA): TGTGCCAGCACGGGTCTTCCCAATAGCAATCAGCCCCAGCATTTT. The chain combines TRBV2 with TRBJ1-5; D unresolved. V was cut by 7 bases and J by 0 bases, with 13 bases left in between. CDR3 length: 15 residues. Germline V gene lookup returns CDR1 SNHLY and CDR2 FYNNEI.

This chain connects TRBV2 to TRBJ1-1; D might be TRBD1 (6 bases). There are 15 residues in the CDR3. Looked up from germline, CDR1 is SNHLY and CDR2 is FYNNEI. The germline V and J ends were trimmed by 3 bases and 1 base, with 12 bases remaining between them. The CDR3 protein is CASSERRQANTEAFF. Here the CDR3 DNA reads TGTGCCAGCAGTGAGCGGAGACAGGCGAACACTGAAGCTTTCTTT.

The chain couples TRBV7-6 to TRBJ2-7, with 9 nucleotides matching TRBD1. Trimming cost V 4 bases and J 7 bases; bases outside gene matches: 11. The CDR3 spans 15 residues. The V gene's germline CDR1 is SGHVS and CDR2 FNYEAQ. This chain's CDR3 is CASSSSGTGSWEQYF. DNA of the CDR3: TGTGCCAGCAGCTCGTCCGGGACAGGGTCTTGGGAGCAGTACTTC. The full variable domain, its missing parts supplied by reference TRBV7-6 and TRBJ2-7, is GAGVSQSPRYKVTKRGQDVALRCDPISGHVSLYWYRQALGQGPEFLTYFNYEAQQDKSGLPNDRFSAERPEGSISTLTIQRTEQRDSAMYRCASSSSGTGSWEQYFGPGTRLTVT.

In nucleotides, the CDR3 is TGTGCCAGCAGCCAAGATTCAGCCGGGAGGGCCTCCGAGCAGTTCTTC. This codes for CASSQDSAGRASEQFF. The rearrangement links TRBV4-2 to TRBJ2-1; 8 nucleotides line up with TRBD2. The V gene end was trimmed by 0 bases and the J gene end by 10 bases; junction bases not matched to a gene: 11. Per the germline V gene, CDR1 is LGHNA and CDR2 is YNFKEQ. The CDR3 has 16 residues.

V is TRBV11-3 and J is TRBJ1-1; a possible D gene is TRBD1 (6 bases). The CDR3 consists of 15 residues. V was cut by 5 bases and J by 0 bases, with 13 bases left in between. Germline CDR1 and CDR2: SGHNT and YENEEA. The CDR3 region has the DNA TGTGCCAGCAGCCCGCGGACAGCCTTGAACACTGAAGCTTTCTTT. Its translation: CASSPRTALNTEAFF.

The V gene is TRBV5-1, the J gene TRBJ2-7; 7 nucleotides match TRBD1. J lost 9 bases, V lost 1 base, and 4 bases had no gene match. The CDR3 sequence is 12 residues long. Germline-derived CDR1 and CDR2 are SGHRS and YFSETQ. CDR3 coding DNA: TGCGCCAGCAGCTTGCCAGGGACAGCGCAGTACTTC. Amino acid sequence: CASSLPGTAQYF.

The rearrangement links TRBV18 to TRBJ1-2; D not resolved. Looked up from germline, CDR1 is KGHSH and CDR2 is LQKENI. The CDR3 length is 14 residues. Trimming stripped 0 bases from V and 8 bases from J, with 13 bases between. The CDR3 nucleotides read TGTGCCAGCTCACCACCAGGCAGTGGATCGGGCTACACCTTC. Translating gives CASSPPGSGSGYTF.

J is TRBJ1-5 and V is TRBV28, with TRBD1 as a possible D gene (6 bases). V was shortened by 2 bases and J by 5 bases, with 13 bases between the two germline ends. The CDR3 totals 15 residues. CDR1 and CDR2 (germline): MDHEN, SYDVKM. For the CDR3, the DNA is TGTGCCAGCAGTTTACCGGGGGGCCGATATCAGCCCCAGCATTTT. Translating it yields CASSLPGGRYQPQHF. Supplemented by reference TRBV28 and TRBJ1-5, the full variable domain reads DVKVTQSSRYLVKRTGEKVFLECVQDMDHENMFWYRQDPGLGLRLIYFSYDVKMKEKGDIPEGYSVSREKKERFSLILESASTNQTSMYLCASSLPGGRYQPQHFGDGTRLSIL.

In nucleotides, the CDR3 is TGTGCCAGCTCACCAGGGGTCCGGGAGACCCAGTACTTC. Amino acid sequence: CASSPGVRETQYF. The chain links TRBV18 to TRBJ2-5, with no clear D. Trimming cost V 2 bases and J 5 bases, with 9 bases left between them. The CDR3 has 13 amino acids. Germline V gives CDR1 KGHSH, CDR2 LQKENI. Full variable domain (rest looked up from reference TRBV18 and TRBJ2-5): NAGVMQNPRHLVRRRGQEARLRCSPMKGHSHVYWYRQLPEEGLKFMVYLQKENIIDESGMPKERFSAEFPKEGPSILRIQQVVRGDSAAYFCASSPGVRETQYFGPGTRLLVL.

The J gene is TRBJ1-1, the V gene TRBV19; perhaps TRBD1 as D (6 bases). CDR1 is LNHDA and CDR2 is SQIVND in the germline V gene (reference sequence). The CDR3 consists of 15 residues. V dropped 1 base and J dropped 1 base, with 10 bases sitting between them. In DNA, the CDR3 is TGTGCCAGTAGTATAGGGGTGGGGGCGAACACTGAAGCTTTCTTT. Amino acids: CASSIGVGANTEAFF. The whole variable domain, filled in from reference TRBV19 and TRBJ1-1, reads DGGITQSPKYLFRKEGQNVTLSCEQNLNHDAMYWYRQDPGQGLRLIYYSQIVNDFQKGDIAEGYSVSREKKESFPLTVTSAQKNPTAFYLCASSIGVGANTEAFFGQGTRLTVV.

V is TRBV5-6 and J is TRBJ2-1; D is possibly TRBD1 (6 bases). Germline CDR1 is SGHDT and CDR2 is YYEEEE. Deletions cut 4 bases from V and 9 bases from J, with 11 bases between. This CDR3 spans 12 amino acids. For the CDR3, the DNA is TGTGCCAGCAGCCTGGGGGCCCGTGAGCAGTTCTTC. Protein sequence: CASSLGAREQFF.

The chain links TRBV5-5 to TRBJ2-3; 11 bases map to TRBD2. CDR3 length: 17 amino acids. The V gene's germline CDR1 is SGHKS and CDR2 YYEKEE (reference sequence). With V trimmed by 1 base and J by 1 base, 5 bases remained unmatched. CDR3 nucleotides: TGTGCCAGCAGCTTGCTAGCGGGAGGCCTCCGCACAGATACGCAGTATTTT. Its protein product is CASSLLAGGLRTDTQYF.

This clone was detected once. The chain combines TRBV5-4 with TRBJ2-5, with TRBD1 as a possible D gene (5 bases). Matching the DNA end better, TRBJ2-7 makes the J call doubtful. CDR1 SGHNT and CDR2 YYREEE come from the germline V gene (reference sequence). The CDR3 consists of 14 residues. CDR3 residues: CASSLDSGLSEQYF. The CDR3 nucleotides are TGTGCCAGCAGCTTGGATTCAGGGTTAAGCGAGCAGTACTTC.

The CDR3, as DNA: TGTGCCAGTAGTGATAACGGGGTCGACACTGAAGCTTTCTTT. Encoded protein: CASSDNGVDTEAFF. The J gene is TRBJ1-1, the V gene TRBV19, with unresolved D. The germline V and J ends were trimmed by 5 bases and 3 bases, with 13 bases remaining between them. The CDR3 is 14 amino acids. The germline gives CDR1 LNHDA, CDR2 SQIVND (reference sequence).

This clone was found once. This sequence joins TRBV15 and TRBJ2-1; D possibly corresponds to TRBD1 (5 bases). The germline gives CDR1 LNHNV, CDR2 YYDKDF (reference sequence). The CDR3 runs 15 residues. Trimming removed 0 bases from V and 8 bases from J, with 14 bases in between. CDR3 coding DNA: TGTGCCACCAGCAGAGACGGGCATCCCAGGGATGAGCAGTTCTTC. Translated, it gives CATSRDGHPRDEQFF.

Remarks on this clone: The sample holds other DNA sequences that translate to the same CDR3. The chain is built from TRBV29-1 and TRBJ1-1, with a weak D call TRBD1 (5 bases). CDR3 length equals 12 residues. V lost 4 bases and J lost 3, with 9 bases in between. Germline CDR1 SQVTM, CDR2 ANQGSEA. CDR3 nucleotides: TGCAGCGTTGGTCGGGGGGACACTGAAGCTTTCTTT. It is translated as CSVGRGDTEAFF.